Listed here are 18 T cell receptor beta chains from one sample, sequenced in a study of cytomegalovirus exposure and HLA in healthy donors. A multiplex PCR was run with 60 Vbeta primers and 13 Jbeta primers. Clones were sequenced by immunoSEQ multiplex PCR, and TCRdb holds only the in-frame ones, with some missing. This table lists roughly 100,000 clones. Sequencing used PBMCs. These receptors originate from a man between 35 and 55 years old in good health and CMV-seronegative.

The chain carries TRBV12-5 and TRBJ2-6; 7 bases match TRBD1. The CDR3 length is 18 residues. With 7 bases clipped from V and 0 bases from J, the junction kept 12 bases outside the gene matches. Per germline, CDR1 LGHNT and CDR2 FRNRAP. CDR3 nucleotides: TGTGCTAGTGCCCGGACAGGCATTAACTCCTCTGGGGCCAACGTCCTGACTTTC. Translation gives CASARTGINSSGANVLTF.

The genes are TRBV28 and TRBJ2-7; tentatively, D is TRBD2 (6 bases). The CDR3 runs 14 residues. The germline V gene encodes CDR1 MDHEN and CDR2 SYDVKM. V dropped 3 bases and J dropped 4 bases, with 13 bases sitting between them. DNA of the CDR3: TGTGCCAGCAGTTTGGGGCTCGGGGGTTACGAGCAGTACTTC. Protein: CASSLGLGGYEQYF.

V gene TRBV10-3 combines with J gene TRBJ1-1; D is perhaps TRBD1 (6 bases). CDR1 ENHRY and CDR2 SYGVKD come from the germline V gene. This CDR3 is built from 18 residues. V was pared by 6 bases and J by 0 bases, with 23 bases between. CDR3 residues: CAIRPKSQGFGMNTEAFF. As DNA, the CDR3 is TGTGCCATCAGGCCTAAGTCACAGGGATTCGGCATGAACACTGAAGCTTTCTTT.

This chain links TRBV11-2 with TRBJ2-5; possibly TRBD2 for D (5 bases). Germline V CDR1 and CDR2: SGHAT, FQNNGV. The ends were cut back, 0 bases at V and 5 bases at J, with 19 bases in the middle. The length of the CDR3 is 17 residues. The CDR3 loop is CASSLDRRSMGAETQYF. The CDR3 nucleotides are TGTGCCAGCAGCTTAGATAGGAGGTCTATGGGTGCGGAGACCCAGTACTTC. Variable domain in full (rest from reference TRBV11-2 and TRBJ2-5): EAGVAQSPRYKIIEKRQSVAFWCNPISGHATLYWYQQILGQGPKLLIQFQNNGVVDDSQLPKDRFSAERLKGVDSTLKIQPAKLEDSAVYLCASSLDRRSMGAETQYFGPGTRLLVL.

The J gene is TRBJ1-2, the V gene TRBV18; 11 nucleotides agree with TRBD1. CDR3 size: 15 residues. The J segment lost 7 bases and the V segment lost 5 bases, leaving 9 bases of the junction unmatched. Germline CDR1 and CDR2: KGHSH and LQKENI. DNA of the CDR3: TGTGCCAGCTCATTCGGACAGGGGGCAAGGAGTGGCTACACCTTC. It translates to CASSFGQGARSGYTF.

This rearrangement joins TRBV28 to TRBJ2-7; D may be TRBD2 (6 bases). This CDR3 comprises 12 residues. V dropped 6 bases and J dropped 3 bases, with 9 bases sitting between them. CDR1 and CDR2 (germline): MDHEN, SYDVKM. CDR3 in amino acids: CASRPDYYEQYF. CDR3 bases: TGTGCCAGCAGACCGGACTACTACGAGCAGTACTTC.

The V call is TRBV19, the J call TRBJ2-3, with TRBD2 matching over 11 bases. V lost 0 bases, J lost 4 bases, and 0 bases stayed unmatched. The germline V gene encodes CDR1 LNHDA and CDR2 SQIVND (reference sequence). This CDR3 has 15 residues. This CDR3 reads CASSIDSGGADTQYF. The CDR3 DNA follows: TGTGCCAGTAGTATAGATAGCGGGGGGGCAGATACGCAGTATTTT.

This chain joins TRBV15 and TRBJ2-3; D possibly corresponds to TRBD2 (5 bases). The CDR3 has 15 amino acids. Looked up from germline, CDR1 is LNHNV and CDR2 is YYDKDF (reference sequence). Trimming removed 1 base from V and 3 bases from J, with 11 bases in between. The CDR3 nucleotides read TGTGCCACCAGCAGAGTAGGAGGCACTACAGATACGCAGTATTTT. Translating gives CATSRVGGTTDTQYF. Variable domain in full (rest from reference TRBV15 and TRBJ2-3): DAMVIQNPRYQVTQFGKPVTLSCSQTLNHNVMYWYQQKSSQAPKLLFHYYDKDFNNEADTPDNFQSRRPNTSFCFLDIRSPGLGDTAMYLCATSRVGGTTDTQYFGPGTRLTVL.

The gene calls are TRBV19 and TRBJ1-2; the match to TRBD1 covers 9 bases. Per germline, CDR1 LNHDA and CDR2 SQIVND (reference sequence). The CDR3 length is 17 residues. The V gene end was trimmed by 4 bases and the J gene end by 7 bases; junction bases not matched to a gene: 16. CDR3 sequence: CASSTDIRPGQGPGYTF. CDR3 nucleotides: TGTGCCAGTAGTACCGACATTCGACCGGGACAGGGACCTGGCTACACCTTC.

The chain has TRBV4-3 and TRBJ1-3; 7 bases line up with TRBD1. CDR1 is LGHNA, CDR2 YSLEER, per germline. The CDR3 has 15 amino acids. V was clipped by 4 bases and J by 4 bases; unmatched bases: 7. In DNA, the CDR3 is TGCGCCAGCAGCCGAACAGGGGATTGGGGAAACACCATATATTTT. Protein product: CASSRTGDWGNTIYF.

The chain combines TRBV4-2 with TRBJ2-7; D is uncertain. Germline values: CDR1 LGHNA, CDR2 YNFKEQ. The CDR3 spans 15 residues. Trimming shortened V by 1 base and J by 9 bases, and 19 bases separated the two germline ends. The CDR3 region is CASSQGRDFSTGQYF. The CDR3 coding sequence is TGTGCCAGCAGCCAAGGCCGAGACTTCTCGACGGGGCAGTACTTC.

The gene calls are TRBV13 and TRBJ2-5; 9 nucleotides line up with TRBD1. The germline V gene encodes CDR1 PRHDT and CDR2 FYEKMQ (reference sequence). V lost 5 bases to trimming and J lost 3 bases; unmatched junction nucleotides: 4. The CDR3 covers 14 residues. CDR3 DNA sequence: TGTGCCAGCAGCCTCAGACAGGGGGAAGAGACCCAGTACTTC. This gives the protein CASSLRQGEETQYF.

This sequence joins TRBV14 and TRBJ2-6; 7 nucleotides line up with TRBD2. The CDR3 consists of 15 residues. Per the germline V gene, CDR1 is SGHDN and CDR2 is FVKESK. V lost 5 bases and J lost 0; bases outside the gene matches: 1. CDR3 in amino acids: CASSGRVSGANVLTF. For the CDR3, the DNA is TGTGCCAGCAGCGGGAGGGTCTCTGGGGCCAACGTCCTGACTTTC.

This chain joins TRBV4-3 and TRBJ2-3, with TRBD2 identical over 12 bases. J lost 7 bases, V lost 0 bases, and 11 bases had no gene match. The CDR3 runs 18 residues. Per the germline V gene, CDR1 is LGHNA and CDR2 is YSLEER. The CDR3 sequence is CASSQDLAASGRGYTQYF. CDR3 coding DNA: TGCGCCAGCAGCCAAGATCTCGCCGCTAGCGGGAGGGGGTATACGCAGTATTTT.

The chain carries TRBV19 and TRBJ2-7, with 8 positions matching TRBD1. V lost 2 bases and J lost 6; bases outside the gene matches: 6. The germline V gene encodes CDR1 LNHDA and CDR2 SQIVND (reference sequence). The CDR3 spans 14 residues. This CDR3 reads CASSIFDRGSEQYF. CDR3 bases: TGTGCCAGTAGTATATTTGACAGGGGAAGCGAGCAGTACTTC.

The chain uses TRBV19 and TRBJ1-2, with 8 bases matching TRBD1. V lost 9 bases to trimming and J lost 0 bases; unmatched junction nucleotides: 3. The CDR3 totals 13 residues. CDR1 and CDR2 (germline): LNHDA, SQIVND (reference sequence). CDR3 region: CASGDRTNYGYTF. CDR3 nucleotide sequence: TGTGCCAGCGGGGACAGGACTAACTATGGCTACACCTTC.

This CDR3 is CASGLDRNTEAFF. In DNA, the CDR3 is TGTGCCAGCGGATTGGACAGGAACACTGAAGCTTTCTTT. This chain uses TRBV6-1 with TRBJ1-1; D is possibly TRBD1 (6 bases). The CDR3 is 13 amino acids. Germline V CDR1 and CDR2: MNHNS, SASEGT. Trimming stripped 8 bases from V and 1 base from J, with 11 bases between.

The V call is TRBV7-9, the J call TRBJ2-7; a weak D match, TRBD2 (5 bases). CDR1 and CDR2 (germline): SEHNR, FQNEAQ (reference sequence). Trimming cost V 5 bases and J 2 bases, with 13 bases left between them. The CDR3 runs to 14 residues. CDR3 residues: CASSPAGGAYEQYF. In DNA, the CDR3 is TGTGCCAGCAGCCCGGCGGGCGGAGCCTACGAGCAGTACTTC.